The 20 T cell receptor beta chains in this list originate from one sample, sequenced in a study of T-cell reconstitution after alpha-beta-depleted transplantation in children. It was with unique molecular identifiers that the TCRbeta library was prepared. From the PCR reads, TCRdb called clonotypes with MiXCR, one entry per CDR3 protein. The sample records some 200,000 distinct CDR3 sequences, roughly a tenth being singletons. The sample was PBMCs from the stem cell graft donor, taken from the stem cell graft. The receptors come from a human donor who donated a stem cell graft to a child with SCID.

This clonotype was seen ten or more times. V gene TRBV5-1 combines with J gene TRBJ1-2, with a possible D match to TRBD1 (6 bases). Trimming left V 0 bases short and J 2 bases short, with 17 bases between. In germline, CDR1 is SGHRS, CDR2 YFSETQ. The CDR3 runs to 17 residues. The CDR3, as DNA: TGCGCCAGCAGCTTGGGTGGGACAACCCCCCGAAACTATGGCTACACCTTC. It codes for CASSLGGTTPRNYGYTF.

This clonotype was seen at least ten times. The rearrangement uses TRBV5-1 and TRBJ2-7; D uncertain. This CDR3 is 14 amino acids long. Per germline, CDR1 SGHRS and CDR2 YFSETQ. Trimming took off 5 bases at V and 5 bases at J, with 17 bases between the two ends. The CDR3 DNA is TGCGCCAGCAGGGGATCAGACACGCACGACGAGCAGTACTTC. Its translation is CASRGSDTHDEQYF.

This clonotype was counted many times. V is TRBV5-1 and J is TRBJ1-1; D gene uncertain. CDR1 and CDR2 (germline): SGHRS, YFSETQ. V was shortened by 0 bases and J by 1 base, with 7 bases between the two germline ends. This CDR3 contains 14 residues. Written as DNA, the CDR3 is TGCGCCAGCAGCTTGGCCCCCCCGAACACTGAAGCTTTCTTT. Its protein is CASSLAPPNTEAFF.

In this sample, this clonotype turned up a few times. The chain joins TRBV5-1 to TRBJ2-7, with 8 bases aligning to TRBD2. Germline CDR1 and CDR2: SGHRS and YFSETQ. There are 15 residues in the CDR3. V shed 0 bases, J shed 3 bases, and the junction held 5 bases outside the gene matches. The CDR3 spells CASSLVSGESYEQYF. CDR3 in DNA: TGCGCCAGCAGCTTGGTTAGCGGGGAAAGCTACGAGCAGTACTTC. The full variable domain, its missing parts supplied by reference TRBV5-1 and TRBJ2-7, is KAGVTQTPRYLIKTRGQQVTLSCSPISGHRSVSWYQQTPGQGLQFLFEYFSETQRNKGNFPGRFSGRQFSNSRSEMNVSTLELGDSALYLCASSLVSGESYEQYFGPGTRLTVT.

This clonotype was found many times. V usage is TRBV7-3 and J usage is TRBJ2-1, with TRBD1 matching 8 bases. V shed 5 bases, J shed 8 bases, and the junction held 8 bases outside the gene matches. Germline CDR1 SGHTA, CDR2 FQGTGA. This CDR3 has 14 amino acids. CDR3 sequence reads: CASSARQGRDEQFF. The CDR3 bases are TGTGCCAGCAGCGCAAGACAGGGGCGGGATGAGCAGTTCTTC.

This clonotype has only a few counts. V is TRBV29-1 and J is TRBJ2-6; D gene uncertain. This CDR3 has 13 residues. Per the germline V gene, CDR1 is SQVTM and CDR2 is ANQGSEA. V was shortened by 5 bases and J by 0 bases, with 5 bases between the two germline ends. CDR3 sequence reads: CSVYSSGANVLTF. As DNA, the CDR3 is TGCAGCGTTTACAGCTCTGGGGCCAACGTCCTGACTTTC.

Only one count was recorded for this clonotype. This rearrangement joins TRBV11-2 to TRBJ2-3; D is possibly TRBD1 or TRBD2 (5 bases each). The V and J ends lost 6 bases and 3 bases respectively, with 19 bases between them. The germline CDR1 and CDR2 sequences are SGHAT and FQNNGV. The CDR3 sequence is 16 residues long. CDR3 bases: TGTGCCAGCAGAGGGGCGGGCCCCGATCAAACAGATACGCAGTATTTT. Protein sequence: CASRGAGPDQTDTQYF.

This clonotype was found many times. The chain joins TRBV4-3 to TRBJ2-1; D ambiguous. The CDR3 is made up of 14 amino acids. CDR1 and CDR2 from the germline V gene are LGHNA and YSLEER. V dropped 0 bases and J dropped 6 bases, with 9 bases sitting between them. CDR3 region: CASSQEPEFNEQFF. The CDR3 DNA reads as TGCGCCAGCAGCCAAGAACCAGAGTTCAATGAGCAGTTCTTC.

In this sample, this clonotype turned up many times. The rearrangement uses TRBV12-3 or TRBV12-4 and TRBJ1-4, with D hard to call. V was cut by 7 bases and J by 6 bases, with 12 bases left in between. The length of the CDR3 is 13 residues. As DNA, the CDR3 is TGTGCCAGCACCTTAGCCCCGGATGAAAAACTGTTTTTT. It specifies CASTLAPDEKLFF.

The chain combines TRBV10-2 with TRBJ2-7; D is unresolved. The CDR3 loop spans 13 amino acids. Germline V gene data show CDR1 as WSHSY and CDR2 as SAAADI. V lost 8 bases, J lost 5 bases, and 16 bases lay in between. Written as DNA, the CDR3 is TGCGCCAGCGCACTCAGCGTGCTGAACGAGCAGTACTTC. It specifies CASALSVLNEQYF.

This clonotype was detected many times. This chain uses TRBV20-1 with TRBJ1-1; D may be TRBD1 (5 bases). Trimming removed 1 base at V and 3 bases at J, with 12 bases between. In germline, CDR1 is DFQATT, CDR2 SNEGSKA (reference sequence). CDR3 size: 14 residues. CDR3 nucleotides: TGCAGTGCTAGAGGGAGCTGGGGGGACACTGAAGCTTTCTTT. Translated: CSARGSWGDTEAFF.

This clonotype came up many times. The chain is built from TRBV28 and TRBJ2-3; 8 bases match TRBD1. From germline, CDR1 is MDHEN and CDR2 SYDVKM. With V trimmed by 5 bases and J by 0 bases, 13 bases remained unmatched. CDR3 length: 18 residues. The CDR3 DNA reads TGTGCCAGCAGTACTCGACAGGGGCTTGGATCTAGCACAGATACGCAGTATTTT. It is translated as CASSTRQGLGSSTDTQYF.

This clonotype was detected ten times or more. This chain links TRBV10-3 with TRBJ2-7; D possibly matches TRBD1 or TRBD2 (5 bases each). The CDR3 has 13 residues. CDR1 ENHRY and CDR2 SYGVKD come from the germline V gene. V was trimmed by 3 bases and J by 3 bases, leaving 9 bases between them. CDR3 region: CAISDRDRYEQYF. CDR3 sequence (DNA): TGTGCCATCAGTGACAGGGACCGCTACGAGCAGTACTTC.

In this sample, this clonotype turned up many times. This rearrangement joins TRBV7-2 to TRBJ2-3; 14 nucleotides line up with TRBD2. Germline V lookup: CDR1 SGHTA, CDR2 FQGNSA. The ends lost 4 bases at V and 5 bases at J; junction bases unmatched: 2. The CDR3 is made up of 15 amino acids. The CDR3 sequence: CASSYGTSGGDTQYF. The CDR3 bases are TGTGCCAGCAGCTACGGGACTAGCGGGGGAGATACGCAGTATTTT.

This clonotype was detected many times. The chain couples TRBV5-1 to TRBJ2-3; 7 bases agree with TRBD2. CDR1 and CDR2 from the germline V gene are SGHRS and YFSETQ. The CDR3 length is 16 residues. V shed 0 bases and J 4 bases; nucleotides not matched to a gene: 8. CDR3 bases: TGCGCCAGCAGCTTGGGGTTTACTAGCGAACCAGATACGCAGTATTTT. Protein sequence: CASSLGFTSEPDTQYF.

This clonotype was counted ten times or more. CDR3 loop: CASSLSWVGKTTLEQYF. The DNA of the CDR3 is TGTGCCAGCAGTTTGAGTTGGGTTGGGAAAACTACGCTGGAGCAGTACTTC. V and J are TRBV12-3 or TRBV12-4 and TRBJ2-7, with D unresolved. The CDR3 covers 17 residues. V was clipped by 3 bases and J by 7 bases, with 25 bases between them.

This clonotype was observed a few times. The genes are TRBV3-1 and TRBJ2-3; D not certain. Germline CDR1 LGHDT, CDR2 YNNKEL (reference sequence). Trimming took 2 bases from V and 0 from J, leaving 15 bases between them. This CDR3 contains 17 residues. CDR3 in DNA: TGTGCCAGCAGCCAACCTCGGACCAACCCTAGCACAGATACGCAGTATTTT. Translated, it gives CASSQPRTNPSTDTQYF.

This clonotype occurred many times. The rearrangement uses TRBV20-1 and TRBJ1-1; 7 positions agree with TRBD1. The germline V gene encodes CDR1 DFQATT and CDR2 SNEGSKA (reference sequence). The CDR3 covers 14 residues. V was clipped by 1 base and J by 4 bases; unmatched bases: 6. CDR3 region: CSARGGTETTEAFF. CDR3 coding DNA: TGCAGTGCTAGAGGGGGGACAGAAACCACTGAAGCTTTCTTT.

The chain couples TRBV11-2 to TRBJ1-1; D remains ambiguous. This CDR3 contains 15 residues. V was shortened by 3 bases and J by 3 bases, with 14 bases between the two germline ends. From germline, CDR1 is SGHAT and CDR2 FQNNGV. In DNA, the CDR3 is TGTGCCAGCAGCTTGGGGAAGGGCGGTGACACTGAAGCTTTCTTT. Translating gives CASSLGKGGDTEAFF.

In this sample, this clonotype turned up many times. The chain links TRBV4-1 to TRBJ1-4; D possibly corresponds to TRBD1 (5 bases). The V gene lost 0 bases and the J gene lost 5 bases, with 10 bases spanning the gap. Per the germline V gene, CDR1 is MGHRA and CDR2 is YSYEKL. CDR3 length equals 15 residues. In DNA form, the CDR3 reads TGCGCCAGCAGCCAAGAGGGCAGACAGAATGAAAAACTGTTTTTT. The encoded protein is CASSQEGRQNEKLFF.